Listed below are T cell receptor beta chains from one sample, sequenced in a study of cytomegalovirus exposure and HLA in healthy donors. The method was immunoSEQ multiplex PCR; TCRdb's version includes in-frame clones alone and lacks a portion of them. This sample has fewer than 90,000 clones; 80% to 85% occur once, and the top ten carry roughly 12%. Sequencing was carried out using PBMCs. These receptors originate from a woman under 30 in good health and CMV-seropositive. Each CDR3 is given with its conserved first and last residue. D genes are given only for firm matches. Clone size is stated in some rows and not others, as once, few, many or a class when expanded.

size,J,V,D,DNA,CDR3
once,TRBJ2-7,TRBV11-2,TRBD2,TGTGCCAGCAGCCAGACTAGCGGGGGATCCTACGAGCAGTACTTC,CASSQTSGGSYEQYF
NA,TRBJ2-5,TRBV5-1,NA,TGCGCCAGCAGCTCCGGACGGGAGTACCAAGAGACCCAGTACTTC,CASSSGREYQETQYF
NA,TRBJ1-1,TRBV27,NA,TGTGCCAGCAGCCCTGGAGGGAGGAACACTGAAGCTTTCTTT,CASSPGGRNTEAFF
NA,TRBJ2-3,TRBV27,NA,TGTGCCAGCAGCTATCAGGGGGGACCTTACACAGATACGCAGTATTTT,CASSYQGGPYTDTQYF
NA,TRBJ2-7,TRBV6-5,TRBD2,TGTGCCAGCAGTCCCGGGACTAGCGGGGCCCGGGAGCAGTACTTC,CASSPGTSGAREQYF
NA,TRBJ1-6,TRBV4-3,TRBD1,TGCGCCAGCAGCCAAGACGTAGCCACGGACAGGCCGGGGATCTATAATTCACCCCTCCACTTT,CASSQDVATDRPGIYNSPLHF
NA,TRBJ2-3,TRBV10-1,NA,TGCGCCAGCAGTGCCACAAAGTGGGCCCACGGCACAGATACGCAGTATTTT,CASSATKWAHGTDTQYF
NA,TRBJ1-1,TRBV28,NA,TGTGCCAGCGTGGGGGGGCACACTGAAGCTTTCTTT,CASVGGHTEAFF
NA,TRBJ2-3,TRBV7-9,NA,TGTGCCAGCAGCTTGGGCGGGGGCGCCACAGATACGCAGTATTTT,CASSLGGGATDTQYF
NA,TRBJ2-5,TRBV27,NA,TGTGCCAGCAGTTTAAGTGTGCGGAAGACCCAGTACTTC,CASSLSVRKTQYF
NA,TRBJ2-3,TRBV5-1,TRBD2,TGCGCCAGCAGCCCCCCACAGCGGGCGGGGGGAGATACGCAGTATTTT,CASSPPQRAGGDTQYF
NA,TRBJ2-7,TRBV2,NA,TGTGCCAGCAGTGGACATTTTGGGGCGGCGCCCTTC,CASSGHFGAAPF
NA,TRBJ1-5,TRBV10-3,NA,TGTGCCATCAGTGAATATACGGGGCAGCCCCAGCATTTT,CAISEYTGQPQHF
NA,TRBJ1-1,TRBV7-2,TRBD1,TGTGCCAGCAGGGTGGGACAGGCGGACGCTGAAGCTTTCTTT,CASRVGQADAEAFF
few,TRBJ1-5,TRBV6-1,NA,TGTGCCAGCAGCGTCCCAGGGGACCAGCCCCAGCATTTT,CASSVPGDQPQHF
NA,TRBJ1-1,TRBV18,NA,TGTGCCAGCTCACCACCGGCAGGGCTGAACACTGAAGCTTTCTTT,CASSPPAGLNTEAFF
NA,TRBJ2-3,TRBV7-2,NA,TGTGCCAGCAGCTCGCAAGCTGTCTCAGATACGCAGTATTTT,CASSSQAVSDTQYF
NA,TRBJ2-7,TRBV28,NA,TGTGCCTCAGGGATTTATACCTACGAGCAGTACTTC,CASGIYTYEQYF
NA,TRBJ1-1,TRBV4-3,TRBD1,TGCGCCAGCAGCCAAGCGGGACAGACGAACACTGAAGCTTTCTTT,CASSQAGQTNTEAFF
NA,TRBJ2-5,TRBV7-2,TRBD2,TGTGCCAGCAGCTTAAGAGTAAGCGGGGGGAGCGAGACCCAGTACTTC,CASSLRVSGGSETQYF
once,TRBJ2-1,TRBV7-2,NA,TGTGCCAGCAGCTTAGCATCGGGAGTGTTAGATGAGCAGTTCTTC,CASSLASGVLDEQFF
NA,TRBJ2-5,TRBV15,NA,TGTGCCACCAGTCGGACAGCACAAGAGACCCAGTACTTC,CATSRTAQETQYF
NA,TRBJ2-5,TRBV6-5,TRBD2,TGTGCCAGCAGTTACTCTGGCGGGGGGGCCGGGACCCAGTACTTC,CASSYSGGGAGTQYF
NA,TRBJ1-3,TRBV6-5,NA,TGTGCCAGCAGTTACGGCAGGTCTGGAAACACCATATATTTT,CASSYGRSGNTIYF
NA,TRBJ1-2,TRBV27,NA,TGTGCCAGCAGTCCAGGGAAGGGCTACACCTTC,CASSPGKGYTF
NA,TRBJ1-5,TRBV27,TRBD1,TGTGCCAGCAGAATGGGGACAGGGCAGATTGGAGGTCAGCCCCAGCATTTT,CASRMGTGQIGGQPQHF
NA,TRBJ2-2,TRBV13,TRBD1,TGTGCCAGCAGCCCTCGAGGGACAGGGTCTGCCGGGGAGCTGTTTTTT,CASSPRGTGSAGELFF
NA,TRBJ2-7,TRBV19,NA,TGTGCCAGTAGTCCTGGAGGGGTCTACGAGCAGTACTTC,CASSPGGVYEQYF
once,TRBJ2-7,TRBV5-6,TRBD2,TGTGCCAGCAGCTTGGAGCTAGCGGGAATCTACGAGCAGTACTTC,CASSLELAGIYEQYF
NA,TRBJ2-2,TRBV10-1,NA,TGCGCCAGCAGTGAGGGCAGGGGCACCGGGGAGCTGTTTTTT,CASSEGRGTGELFF
NA,TRBJ2-1,TRBV6-1,TRBD1,TGTGCCAGCACTTTCGGCAGGGGGTCCTACAATGAGCAGTTCTTC,CASTFGRGSYNEQFF
NA,TRBJ1-1,TRBV6-5,TRBD1,TGTGCCACTAACCCTGGAGACAGGGTATACACTGAAGCTTTCTTT,CATNPGDRVYTEAFF
NA,TRBJ2-1,TRBV7-9,NA,TGTGCCAGCAGCTTAGCGGGGGGGCAATACAATGAGCAGTTCTTC,CASSLAGGQYNEQFF
NA,TRBJ1-4,TRBV4-1,NA,TGCGCCAGCAGCCAAGTAGGAGAGGGTCGGAATGAAAAACTGTTTTTT,CASSQVGEGRNEKLFF
NA,TRBJ1-1,TRBV28,NA,TGTGCCAGCAGTCCCCGGTCGCGGGGGACTGAAGCTTTCTTT,CASSPRSRGTEAFF
NA,TRBJ2-1,TRBV10-3,NA,TGTGCCATCAGTGAGTCGGTGGGACTGACCGAGCAGTTCTTC,CAISESVGLTEQFF
NA,TRBJ1-1,TRBV19,NA,TGTGCCAGTAGTCCATGGGGGACTGGGGCTTTCTTT,CASSPWGTGAFF
NA,TRBJ1-2,TRBV7-9,TRBD1,TGTGCCAGCAGCTTGGGACAGGGGGTCGCCTATGGCTACACCTTC,CASSLGQGVAYGYTF
NA,TRBJ1-1,TRBV11-2,NA,TGTGCCAGCAGCTTCGGCAGGGGGAACACTGAAGCTTTCTTT,CASSFGRGNTEAFF
NA,TRBJ2-1,TRBV9,NA,TGTGCCAGCAGCGAGGGGGTGGCGGGGGTCCCATACAATGAGCAGTTCTTC,CASSEGVAGVPYNEQFF
few,TRBJ1-2,TRBV6-1,TRBD1,TGTGCCAGCAGTCTAACCGGGACAGGGCGCGGCTACACCTTC,CASSLTGTGRGYTF
NA,TRBJ1-1,TRBV10-2,NA,TGCGCCAGCAGTGATACAGGTACAGGGAGGGAACACAGTGAAGCTTTCTTT,CASSDTGTGREHSEAFF
NA,TRBJ2-3,TRBV11-3,TRBD2,TGTGCCAGCAGCTTAACTAGCGGGGGGGTAGTCGCAGATACGCAGTATTTT,CASSLTSGGVVADTQYF